This is a list of T cell receptor beta chains from one sample in a study of blood T cell repertoires in COVID-19. Only in-frame clones appear in the TCRdb table, and some are missing; sequencing was by immunoSEQ multiplex PCR. The data contain roughly 400,000 clones, less than 95% of them singletons. Sequencing used PBMCs or T cells enriched from blood (not recorded which). The receptors here all came from a young man who had recovered from COVID-19. Both conserved end residues are part of each CDR3. A D gene is named only where the DNA matches it firmly. A row's size may be missing; if present it is once, few, many or a size class.

size: NA
J: TRBJ1-2
D: TRBD1
V: TRBV5-4
CDR3: CASPQGAVGYTF
DNA: TGTGCCAGTCCTCAGGGGGCAGTTGGCTACACCTTC

size: NA
J: TRBJ1-6
D: NA
V: TRBV28
CDR3: CASREDSSYNSPLHF
DNA: TGTGCCAGCAGAGAGGACAGCTCCTATAATTCACCCCTCCACTTT

size: NA
J: TRBJ1-1
D: NA
V: TRBV12-3/TRBV12-4
CDR3: CASVLGTEAFF
DNA: TGTGCCAGCGTCCTCGGCACTGAAGCTTTCTTT

size: NA
J: TRBJ1-5
D: TRBD1
V: TRBV5-5
CDR3: CASSLGSGGSQPQHF
DNA: TGTGCCAGCAGCTTGGGGTCAGGGGGCTCTCAGCCCCAGCATTTT

size: NA
J: TRBJ2-3
D: TRBD2
V: TRBV4-1
CDR3: CASSQDPGVAGGAQYF
DNA: TGCGCCAGCAGCCAAGATCCAGGAGTAGCGGGAGGTGCGCAGTATTTT

size: NA
J: TRBJ1-1
D: TRBD1
V: TRBV19
CDR3: CASSSPGQKLNTEAFF
DNA: TGTGCCAGTAGTAGTCCGGGACAGAAATTGAACACTGAAGCTTTCTTT

size: NA
J: TRBJ2-1
D: TRBD1
V: TRBV11-2
CDR3: CASKGLTGGSYNEQFF
DNA: TGTGCCAGCAAGGGACTTACAGGGGGATCCTACAATGAGCAGTTCTTC

size: NA
J: TRBJ1-2
D: NA
V: TRBV18
CDR3: CASSPAGRPNYGYTF
DNA: TGTGCCAGCTCACCGGCCGGGAGGCCTAACTATGGCTACACCTTC

size: once
J: TRBJ2-1
D: NA
V: TRBV9
CDR3: CASGWGLQQFF
DNA: TGTGCCAGCGGTTGGGGGCTTCAGCAGTTCTTC

size: NA
J: TRBJ1-2
D: NA
V: TRBV7-9
CDR3: CASSYARAPANYGYTF
DNA: TGTGCCAGCAGCTACGCGAGGGCCCCAGCTAACTATGGCTACACCTTC

size: NA
J: TRBJ1-6
D: TRBD1
V: TRBV28
CDR3: CASSKFGQGNSPLHF
DNA: TGTGCCAGCAGCAAGTTCGGACAGGGAAATTCACCCCTCCACTTT

size: NA
J: TRBJ1-1
D: TRBD1
V: TRBV11-2
CDR3: CASSLVRGTGENTEAFF
DNA: TGTGCCAGCAGCTTAGTAAGAGGGACAGGTGAGAACACTGAAGCTTTCTTT

size: NA
J: TRBJ2-7
D: NA
V: TRBV7-8
CDR3: CASSLGGSRYEQYF
DNA: TGTGCCAGCAGCTTAGGGGGCAGTAGGTACGAGCAGTACTTC

size: NA
J: TRBJ1-6
D: TRBD1
V: TRBV23-1
CDR3: CASSQISPDRGLSPLHF
DNA: TGCGCCAGCAGTCAAATCTCCCCGGACAGGGGGCTTTCACCCCTCCACTTT

size: NA
J: TRBJ1-2
D: TRBD1
V: TRBV19
CDR3: CASSNRGGFGYTF
DNA: TGTGCCAGTAGTAACAGGGGAGGTTTTGGCTACACCTTC

size: NA
J: TRBJ2-2
D: NA
V: TRBV2
CDR3: CASSVQGWAGELFF
DNA: TGTGCCAGCAGTGTACAGGGCTGGGCCGGGGAGCTGTTTTTT

size: once
J: TRBJ1-2
D: NA
V: TRBV6-5
CDR3: CASRALRLNYGYTF
DNA: TGTGCCAGCAGGGCCCTCCGACTCAACTATGGCTACACCTTC

size: NA
J: TRBJ2-5
D: NA
V: TRBV28
CDR3: CASSKIGETQYF
DNA: TGTGCCAGCAGTAAAATCGGGGAGACCCAGTACTTC

size: once
J: TRBJ2-1
D: NA
V: TRBV19
CDR3: CATCPSFTNEQFF
DNA: TGTGCTACTTGCCCTAGCTTTACCAATGAGCAGTTCTTC

size: NA
J: TRBJ1-1
D: NA
V: TRBV5-1
CDR3: CASSEGNTEAFF
DNA: TGCGCCAGCAGTGAGGGGAACACTGAAGCTTTCTTT

size: NA
J: TRBJ2-5
D: TRBD2
V: TRBV5-1
CDR3: CASGTGGGETQYF
DNA: TGCGCCAGCGGAACGGGAGGAGGGGAGACCCAGTACTTC

size: NA
J: TRBJ1-2
D: NA
V: TRBV27
CDR3: CASSSFGGASYTF
DNA: TGTGCCAGCAGTTCTTTCGGGGGGGCGAGCTACACCTTC

size: few
J: TRBJ1-2
D: TRBD1
V: TRBV7-3
CDR3: CASSPSWDRNYGYTF
DNA: TGTGCCAGCAGCCCAAGTTGGGACAGGAACTATGGCTACACCTTC

size: NA
J: TRBJ2-2
D: TRBD2
V: TRBV2
CDR3: CASSRLAGPASGGELFF
DNA: TGTGCCAGCAGTAGACTAGCGGGGCCGGCCAGTGGCGGGGAGCTGTTTTTT

size: once
J: TRBJ1-1
D: TRBD1
V: TRBV5-4
CDR3: CASSLGQGVGDTEAFF
DNA: TGTGCCAGCAGCTTGGGCCAGGGGGTAGGAGACACTGAAGCTTTCTTT

size: NA
J: TRBJ2-2
D: TRBD1
V: TRBV2
CDR3: CASTPGTGFGELFF
DNA: TGTGCCAGCACCCCAGGGACAGGGTTCGGGGAGCTGTTTTTT

size: NA
J: TRBJ2-2
D: TRBD1
V: TRBV11-2
CDR3: CASSSHRGRVRTGELFF
DNA: TGTGCCAGCAGCTCCCACAGGGGCCGCGTTAGAACCGGGGAGCTGTTTTTT

size: NA
J: TRBJ2-7
D: TRBD2
V: TRBV28
CDR3: CASSSPGTSGSYEQYF
DNA: TGTGCCAGCAGTTCCCCCGGGACTAGCGGTTCCTACGAGCAGTACTTC

size: NA
J: TRBJ2-7
D: TRBD2
V: TRBV28
CDR3: CASSPGLAGVYEQYF
DNA: TGTGCCAGCAGTCCGGGGTTAGCGGGAGTTTACGAGCAGTACTTC

size: NA
J: TRBJ1-1
D: NA
V: TRBV7-9
CDR3: CASSLVGGESEAFF
DNA: TGTGCCAGCAGCTTAGTCGGTGGGGAGTCTGAAGCTTTCTTT

size: NA
J: TRBJ2-7
D: NA
V: TRBV27
CDR3: CASSLSWGDSYEQYF
DNA: TGTGCCAGCAGTTTATCCTGGGGGGACTCCTACGAGCAGTACTTC

size: NA
J: TRBJ1-2
D: TRBD1
V: TRBV24-1
CDR3: CATSPGTGAYGYTF
DNA: TGTGCCACCAGCCCCGGGACAGGGGCTTATGGCTACACCTTC

size: NA
J: TRBJ2-1
D: NA
V: TRBV29-1
CDR3: CSVAGITYNEQFF
DNA: TGCAGCGTTGCAGGGATAACCTACAATGAGCAGTTCTTC

size: NA
J: TRBJ2-1
D: NA
V: TRBV18
CDR3: CASSPPGFSYNYNEQFF
DNA: TGTGCCAGCTCACCCCCAGGGTTTTCCTATAACTACAATGAGCAGTTCTTC

size: NA
J: TRBJ2-1
D: NA
V: TRBV19
CDR3: CASQLESEQFF
DNA: TGTGCCAGTCAACTAGAGAGTGAGCAGTTCTTC

size: NA
J: TRBJ2-7
D: TRBD1
V: TRBV2
CDR3: CASRPTGGGKNEQYF
DNA: TGTGCCAGCAGACCCACAGGGGGCGGGAAAAACGAGCAGTACTTC

size: NA
J: TRBJ1-1
D: NA
V: TRBV6-5
CDR3: CASRPGQLKNTEAFF
DNA: TGTGCCAGCAGGCCGGGACAATTAAAGAACACTGAAGCTTTCTTT

size: NA
J: TRBJ1-1
D: TRBD1
V: TRBV15
CDR3: CATSRVQAGGLNTEAFF
DNA: TGTGCCACCAGCAGAGTGCAGGCAGGGGGCTTGAACACTGAAGCTTTCTTT

size: NA
J: TRBJ2-5
D: TRBD2
V: TRBV6-1
CDR3: CASSETSSGSETQYF
DNA: TGTGCCAGCAGTGAAACTTCTAGCGGGAGTGAGACCCAGTACTTC

size: NA
J: TRBJ2-5
D: NA
V: TRBV7-3
CDR3: CASSWRGSETQYF
DNA: TGTGCCAGCTCCTGGCGGGGCTCGGAGACCCAGTACTTC

size: NA
J: TRBJ1-1
D: TRBD1
V: TRBV7-9
CDR3: CASSYLSGTGSAEAFF
DNA: TGTGCCAGCAGCTATTTATCCGGGACAGGATCCGCTGAAGCTTTCTTT

size: NA
J: TRBJ1-5
D: NA
V: TRBV21-1
CDR3: CASSKIPPGTGGRLGQPQHF
DNA: TGTGCCAGCAGCAAAATACCACCCGGGACAGGGGGCCGCCTTGGTCAGCCCCAGCATTTT

size: NA
J: TRBJ1-1
D: TRBD1
V: TRBV27
CDR3: CASSVTGAEAFF
DNA: TGTGCCAGCAGTGTGACAGGGGCTGAAGCTTTCTTT

size: NA
J: TRBJ1-2
D: TRBD1
V: TRBV6-5
CDR3: CASRGTGLPGYTF
DNA: TGTGCCAGCAGGGGGACAGGGCTGCCTGGCTACACCTTC

size: NA
J: TRBJ2-5
D: NA
V: TRBV2
CDR3: CASRVGRVRETQYF
DNA: TGTGCCAGCAGAGTCGGGAGAGTCAGGGAGACCCAGTACTTC

size: few
J: TRBJ2-2
D: NA
V: TRBV4-1
CDR3: CASSQDPGNTGELFF
DNA: TGCGCCAGCAGCCAAGATCCAGGGAACACCGGGGAGCTGTTTTTT

size: NA
J: TRBJ2-7
D: TRBD2
V: TRBV4-1
CDR3: CASSQVAGGYEQYF
DNA: TGCGCCAGCAGCCAAGTAGCGGGGGGTTACGAGCAGTACTTC